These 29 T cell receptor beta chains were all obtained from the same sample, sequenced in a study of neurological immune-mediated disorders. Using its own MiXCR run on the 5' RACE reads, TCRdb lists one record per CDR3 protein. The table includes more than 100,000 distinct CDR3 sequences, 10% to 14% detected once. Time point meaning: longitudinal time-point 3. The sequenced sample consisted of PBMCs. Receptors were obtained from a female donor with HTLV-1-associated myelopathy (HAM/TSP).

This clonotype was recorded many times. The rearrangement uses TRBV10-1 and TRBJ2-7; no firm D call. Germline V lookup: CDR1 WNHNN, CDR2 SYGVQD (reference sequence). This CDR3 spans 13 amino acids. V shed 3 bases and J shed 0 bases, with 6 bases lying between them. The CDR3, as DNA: TGCGCCAGCAGTGAAGGGCCCTCCTACGAGCAGTACTTC. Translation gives CASSEGPSYEQYF.

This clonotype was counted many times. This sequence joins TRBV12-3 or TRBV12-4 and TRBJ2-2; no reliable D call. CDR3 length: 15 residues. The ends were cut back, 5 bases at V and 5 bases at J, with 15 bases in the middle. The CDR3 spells CASSPSPPRTGELFF. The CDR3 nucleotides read TGTGCCAGCAGTCCCTCCCCCCCGAGGACCGGGGAGCTGTTTTTT.

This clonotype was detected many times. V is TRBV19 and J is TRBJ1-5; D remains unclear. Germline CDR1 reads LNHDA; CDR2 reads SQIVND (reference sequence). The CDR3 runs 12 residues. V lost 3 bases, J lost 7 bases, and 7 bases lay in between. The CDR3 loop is CASSMGEQPQHF. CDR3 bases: TGTGCCAGTAGTATGGGTGAACAGCCCCAGCATTTT.

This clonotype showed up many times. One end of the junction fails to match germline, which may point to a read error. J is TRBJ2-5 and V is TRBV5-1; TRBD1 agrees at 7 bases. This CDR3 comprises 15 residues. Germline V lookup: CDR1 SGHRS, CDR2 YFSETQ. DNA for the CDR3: TGCGCCAGCAGCTGGCAAGTCCAGGGGGAAGATACCCAGTACTTC. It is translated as CASSWQVQGEDTQYF.

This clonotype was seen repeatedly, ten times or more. The CDR3 here is CSVDKGGNTEAFF. The CDR3 nucleotides are TGCAGCGTTGATAAAGGGGGTAACACTGAAGCTTTCTTT. The V call is TRBV29-1, the J call TRBJ1-1, with D possibly being TRBD1 (6 bases). The CDR3 contains 13 residues. From germline, CDR1 is SQVTM and CDR2 ANQGSEA. The V and J ends lost 3 bases and 2 bases respectively, with 10 bases between them. The variable domain in full, completed from reference TRBV29-1 and TRBJ1-1, reads SAVISQKPSRDICQRGTSLTIQCQVDSQVTMMFWYRQQPGQSLTLIATANQGSEATYESGFVIDKFPISRPNLTFSTLTVSNMSPEDSSIYLCSVDKGGNTEAFFGQGTRLTVV.

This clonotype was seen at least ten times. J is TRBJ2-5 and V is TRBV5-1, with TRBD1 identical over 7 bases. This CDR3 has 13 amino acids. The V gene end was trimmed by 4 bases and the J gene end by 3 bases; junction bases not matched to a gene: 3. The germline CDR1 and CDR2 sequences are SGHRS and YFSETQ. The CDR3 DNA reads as TGCGCCAGCAGCATCACAGGGGAAGAGACCCAGTACTTC. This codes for CASSITGEETQYF.

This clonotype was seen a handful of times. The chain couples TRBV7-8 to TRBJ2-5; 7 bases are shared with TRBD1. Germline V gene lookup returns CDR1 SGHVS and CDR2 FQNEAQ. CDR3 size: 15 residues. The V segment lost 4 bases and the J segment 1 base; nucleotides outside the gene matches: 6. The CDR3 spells CASSSRGDSQETQYF. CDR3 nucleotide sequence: TGTGCCAGCAGCTCTAGAGGGGACAGCCAAGAGACCCAGTACTTC.

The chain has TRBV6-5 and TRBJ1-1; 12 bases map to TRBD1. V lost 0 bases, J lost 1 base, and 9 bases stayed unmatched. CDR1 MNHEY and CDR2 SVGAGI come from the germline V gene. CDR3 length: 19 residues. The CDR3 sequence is CASSYSGSRDRGPNTEAFF. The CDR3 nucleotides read TGTGCCAGCAGTTACTCTGGATCCCGGGACAGGGGGCCGAACACTGAAGCTTTCTTT.

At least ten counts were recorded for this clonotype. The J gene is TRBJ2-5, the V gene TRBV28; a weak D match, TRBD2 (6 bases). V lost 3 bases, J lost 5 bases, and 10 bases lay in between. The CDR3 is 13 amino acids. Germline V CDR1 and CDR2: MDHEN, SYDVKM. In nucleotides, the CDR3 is TGTGCCAGCAGTTTCGGGGAGGCCGAGACCCAGTACTTC. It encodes CASSFGEAETQYF.

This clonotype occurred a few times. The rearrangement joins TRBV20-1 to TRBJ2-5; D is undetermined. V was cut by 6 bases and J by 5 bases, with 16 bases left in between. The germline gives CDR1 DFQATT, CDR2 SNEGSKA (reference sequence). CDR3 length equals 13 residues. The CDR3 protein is CSARRVARETQYF. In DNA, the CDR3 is TGCAGTGCCAGACGGGTTGCACGCGAGACCCAGTACTTC.

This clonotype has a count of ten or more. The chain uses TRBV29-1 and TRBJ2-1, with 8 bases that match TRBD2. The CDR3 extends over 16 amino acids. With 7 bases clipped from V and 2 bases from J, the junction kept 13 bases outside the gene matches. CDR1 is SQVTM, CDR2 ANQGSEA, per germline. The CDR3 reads CSGSGGRRAAYNEQFF. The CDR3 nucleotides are TGCAGCGGCAGCGGGGGCCGCAGGGCTGCCTACAATGAGCAGTTCTTC.

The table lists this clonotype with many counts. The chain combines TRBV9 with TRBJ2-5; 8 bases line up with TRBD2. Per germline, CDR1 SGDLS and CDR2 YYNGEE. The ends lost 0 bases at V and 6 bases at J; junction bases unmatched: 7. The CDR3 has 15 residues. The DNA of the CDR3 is TGTGCCAGCAGCGTAGGGACTAGCCCCGACCAGACCCAGTACTTC. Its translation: CASSVGTSPDQTQYF.

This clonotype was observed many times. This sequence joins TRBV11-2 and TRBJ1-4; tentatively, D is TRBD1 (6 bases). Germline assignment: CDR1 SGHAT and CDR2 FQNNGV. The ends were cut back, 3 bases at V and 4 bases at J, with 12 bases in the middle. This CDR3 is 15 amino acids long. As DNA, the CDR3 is TGTGCCAGCAGCTTGGAACAGGGATATAATGAAAAACTGTTTTTT. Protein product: CASSLEQGYNEKLFF. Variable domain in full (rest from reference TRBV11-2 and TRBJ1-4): EAGVAQSPRYKIIEKRQSVAFWCNPISGHATLYWYQQILGQGPKLLIQFQNNGVVDDSQLPKDRFSAERLKGVDSTLKIQPAKLEDSAVYLCASSLEQGYNEKLFFGSGTQLSVL.

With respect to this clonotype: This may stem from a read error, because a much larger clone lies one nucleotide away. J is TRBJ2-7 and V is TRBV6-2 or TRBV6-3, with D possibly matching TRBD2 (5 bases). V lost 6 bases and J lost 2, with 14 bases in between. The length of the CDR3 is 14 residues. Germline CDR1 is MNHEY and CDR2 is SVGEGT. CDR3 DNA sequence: TGTGCCAGCAGGGAGGTCGGGGTTACCTACGAGCAGTACTTC. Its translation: CASREVGVTYEQYF.

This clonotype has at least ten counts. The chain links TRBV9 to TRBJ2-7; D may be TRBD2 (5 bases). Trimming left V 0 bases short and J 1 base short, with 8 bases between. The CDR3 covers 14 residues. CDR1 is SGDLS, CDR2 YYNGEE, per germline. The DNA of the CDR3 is TGTGCCAGCAGCGTAGCTAGCAGGTCCTACGAGCAGTACTTC. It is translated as CASSVASRSYEQYF.

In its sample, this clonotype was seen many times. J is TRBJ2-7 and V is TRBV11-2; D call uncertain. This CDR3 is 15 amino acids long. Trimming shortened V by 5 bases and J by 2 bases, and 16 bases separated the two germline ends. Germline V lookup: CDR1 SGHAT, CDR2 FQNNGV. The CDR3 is CASSPQPEFAYEQYF. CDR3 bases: TGTGCCAGCAGCCCCCAACCAGAGTTCGCCTACGAGCAGTACTTC. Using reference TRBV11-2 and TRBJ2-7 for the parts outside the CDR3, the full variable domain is EAGVAQSPRYKIIEKRQSVAFWCNPISGHATLYWYQQILGQGPKLLIQFQNNGVVDDSQLPKDRFSAERLKGVDSTLKIQPAKLEDSAVYLCASSPQPEFAYEQYFGPGTRLTVT.

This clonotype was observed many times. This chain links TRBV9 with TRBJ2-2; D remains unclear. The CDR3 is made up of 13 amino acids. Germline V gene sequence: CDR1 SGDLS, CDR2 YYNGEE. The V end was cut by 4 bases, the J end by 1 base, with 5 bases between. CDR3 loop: CASSPQNTGELFF. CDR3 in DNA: TGTGCCAGCAGCCCCCAGAACACCGGGGAGCTGTTTTTT.

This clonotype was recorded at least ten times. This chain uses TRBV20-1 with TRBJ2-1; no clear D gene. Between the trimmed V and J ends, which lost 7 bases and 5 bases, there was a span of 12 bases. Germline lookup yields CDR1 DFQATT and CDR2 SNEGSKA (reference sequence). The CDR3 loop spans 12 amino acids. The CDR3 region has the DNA TGCAGTGTCCCTTTAGGTCACAATGAGCAGTTCTTC. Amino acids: CSVPLGHNEQFF.

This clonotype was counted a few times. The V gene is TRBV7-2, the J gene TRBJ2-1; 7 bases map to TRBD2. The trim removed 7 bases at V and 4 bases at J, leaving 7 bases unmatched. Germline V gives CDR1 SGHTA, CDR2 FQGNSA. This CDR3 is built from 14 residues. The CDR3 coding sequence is TGTGCCAGCAAGAGCGGGGCAAAATACAATGAGCAGTTCTTC. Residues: CASKSGAKYNEQFF.

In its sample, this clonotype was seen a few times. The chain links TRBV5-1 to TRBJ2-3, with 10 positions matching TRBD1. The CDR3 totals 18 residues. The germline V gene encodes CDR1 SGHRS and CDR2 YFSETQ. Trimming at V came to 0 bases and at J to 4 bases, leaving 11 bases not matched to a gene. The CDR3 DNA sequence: TGCGCCAGCAGCTTGGCCGGGTACGGGACAGGGGTGGCAGATACGCAGTATTTT. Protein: CASSLAGYGTGVADTQYF.

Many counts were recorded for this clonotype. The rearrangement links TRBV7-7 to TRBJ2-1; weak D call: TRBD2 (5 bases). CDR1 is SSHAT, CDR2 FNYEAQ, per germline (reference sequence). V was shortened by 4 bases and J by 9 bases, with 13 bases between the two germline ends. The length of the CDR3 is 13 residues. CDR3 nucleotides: TGTGCCAGCAGCTACGCGGCGGGCGCTGAGCAGTTCTTC. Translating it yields CASSYAAGAEQFF.

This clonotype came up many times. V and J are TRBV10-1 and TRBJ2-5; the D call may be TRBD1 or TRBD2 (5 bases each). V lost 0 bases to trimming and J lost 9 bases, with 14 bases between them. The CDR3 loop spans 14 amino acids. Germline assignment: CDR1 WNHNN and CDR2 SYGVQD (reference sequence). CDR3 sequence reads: CASSESWDRQAQYF. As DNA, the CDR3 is TGCGCCAGCAGTGAGTCTTGGGACCGCCAAGCCCAGTACTTC.

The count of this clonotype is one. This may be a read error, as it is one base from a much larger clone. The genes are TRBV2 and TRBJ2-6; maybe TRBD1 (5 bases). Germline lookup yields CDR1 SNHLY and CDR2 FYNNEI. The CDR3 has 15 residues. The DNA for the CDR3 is TGTTCCAGCAGCGCAGGGAACCCTGGGGCCAACGTCCTGACTTTC. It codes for CSSSAGNPGANVLTF.

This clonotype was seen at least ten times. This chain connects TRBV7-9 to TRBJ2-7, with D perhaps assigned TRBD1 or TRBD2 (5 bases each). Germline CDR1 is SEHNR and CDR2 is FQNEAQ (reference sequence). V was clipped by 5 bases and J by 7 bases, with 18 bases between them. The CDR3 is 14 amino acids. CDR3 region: CASSPHLGVWEQYF. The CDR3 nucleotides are TGTGCCAGCAGCCCGCACCTGGGGGTGTGGGAGCAGTACTTC.

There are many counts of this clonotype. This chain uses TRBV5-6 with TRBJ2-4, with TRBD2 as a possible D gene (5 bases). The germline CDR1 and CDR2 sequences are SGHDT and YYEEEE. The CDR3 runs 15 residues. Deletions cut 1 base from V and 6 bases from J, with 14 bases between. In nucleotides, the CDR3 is TGTGCCAGCAGCTTGTATAGTCCGGGAACAAACATTCAGTACTTC. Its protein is CASSLYSPGTNIQYF.

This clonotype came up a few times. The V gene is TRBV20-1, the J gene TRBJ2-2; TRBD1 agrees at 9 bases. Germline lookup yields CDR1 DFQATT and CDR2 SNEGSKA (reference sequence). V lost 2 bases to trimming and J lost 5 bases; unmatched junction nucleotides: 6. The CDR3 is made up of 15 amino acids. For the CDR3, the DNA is TGCAGTGCTAGACCACAGGGGGCCGGGACCGGGGAGCTGTTTTTT. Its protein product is CSARPQGAGTGELFF.

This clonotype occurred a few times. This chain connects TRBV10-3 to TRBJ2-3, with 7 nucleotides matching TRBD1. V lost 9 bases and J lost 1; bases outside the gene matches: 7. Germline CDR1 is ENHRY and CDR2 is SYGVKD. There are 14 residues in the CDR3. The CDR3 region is CAIREGQGTDTQYF. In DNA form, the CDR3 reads TGTGCCATTCGGGAAGGACAGGGCACAGATACGCAGTATTTT.

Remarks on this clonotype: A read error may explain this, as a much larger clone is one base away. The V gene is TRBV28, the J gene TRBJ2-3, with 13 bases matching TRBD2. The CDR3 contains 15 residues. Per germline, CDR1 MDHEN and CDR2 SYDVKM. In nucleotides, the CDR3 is TGTGCCAGAAGTTTATCGGGACTAGCGGGGTATACGCAGTATTTT. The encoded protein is CARSLSGLAGYTQYF.

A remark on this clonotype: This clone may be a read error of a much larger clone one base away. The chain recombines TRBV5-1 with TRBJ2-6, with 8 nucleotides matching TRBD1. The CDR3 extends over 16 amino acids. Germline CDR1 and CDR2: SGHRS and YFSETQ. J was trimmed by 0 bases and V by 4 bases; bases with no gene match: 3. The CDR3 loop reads CASSHRGDSGANVLTF. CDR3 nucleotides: TGCGCCAGCAGCCACAGGGGGGACTCTGGGGCCAACGTCCTGACTTTC.